Below are 8 T cell receptor beta chains sequenced from a single sample in a study of blood T cell repertoires in COVID-19. Profiling relied on immunoSEQ multiplex PCR, and the TCRdb table lists in-frame clones only, not all of them. This sample has some 300,000 clones, with roughly 86% found just once. Sequencing was carried out using PBMCs or T cells enriched from blood (not recorded which). The receptors were gathered from a young woman who had recovered from COVID-19.

The gene calls are TRBV28 and TRBJ2-7, with D perhaps matching TRBD2 (6 bases). This CDR3 contains 16 residues. CDR1 and CDR2 from the germline V gene are MDHEN and SYDVKM. The ends were cut back, 6 bases at V and 1 base at J, with 19 bases in the middle. CDR3 in amino acids: CASSSTGTWVSYEQYF. DNA for the CDR3: TGTGCCAGCAGCTCCACCGGGACTTGGGTATCCTACGAGCAGTACTTC.

The V and J genes are TRBV10-1 and TRBJ2-2; the D gene is possibly TRBD1 (7 bases). From germline, CDR1 is WNHNN and CDR2 SYGVQD (reference sequence). CDR3 length equals 19 residues. V was cut by 10 bases and J by 2 bases, with 29 bases left in between. The chain's CDR3 is CAIPTLTRTGGDNTGELFF. The CDR3 region has the DNA TGCGCCATCCCGACGCTTACCCGGACAGGAGGGGATAACACCGGGGAGCTGTTTTTT.

The J gene is TRBJ2-1, the V gene TRBV12-5; the D is unclear. V was cut by 2 bases and J by 4 bases, with 15 bases left in between. Germline assignment: CDR1 LGHNT and CDR2 FRNRAP. There are 16 residues in the CDR3. The CDR3 sequence is CASGLNGLRLYNEQFF. The CDR3 DNA sequence: TGTGCTAGTGGTTTGAACGGTCTGCGGTTATACAATGAGCAGTTCTTC.

The rearrangement uses TRBV7-9 and TRBJ1-2, with D tentatively TRBD1 (5 bases). CDR3 length: 14 residues. Trimming removed 2 bases from V and 5 bases from J, with 12 bases in between. In germline, CDR1 is SEHNR, CDR2 FQNEAQ (reference sequence). The CDR3, as DNA: TGTGCCAGCAGCTTAATACAGGTTTTTTATGGCTACACCTTC. Translation: CASSLIQVFYGYTF.

The rearrangement uses TRBV6-5 and TRBJ1-1; maybe TRBD1 (5 bases). Germline-derived CDR1 and CDR2 are MNHEY and SVGAGI. V lost 1 base to trimming and J lost 2 bases, with 14 bases between them. The CDR3 is 16 amino acids. The chain's CDR3 is CASSYWGGRLNTEAFF. CDR3 bases: TGTGCCAGCAGTTACTGGGGCGGACGGCTAAACACTGAAGCTTTCTTT.

CDR3 amino acids: CASGLVLGGPTDTQYF. Written as DNA, the CDR3 is TGTGCTAGTGGTTTGGTACTAGGGGGCCCCACAGATACGCAGTATTTT. J is TRBJ2-3 and V is TRBV12-5; 7 bases are a match to TRBD1. Germline CDR1 reads LGHNT; CDR2 reads FRNRAP. Trimming at V came to 0 bases and at J to 2 bases, leaving 5 bases not matched to a gene. This CDR3 has 16 residues.

This chain joins TRBV19 and TRBJ1-2, with 7 nucleotides matching TRBD1. CDR1 LNHDA and CDR2 SQIVND come from the germline V gene (reference sequence). CDR3 length equals 15 residues. The J segment lost 8 bases and the V segment lost 4 bases, leaving 13 bases of the junction unmatched. CDR3 region: CASSTIPGGAYGYTF. The CDR3 DNA follows: TGTGCCAGTAGTACCATCCCAGGGGGTGCTTACGGCTACACCTTC.

V gene TRBV19 combines with J gene TRBJ2-7; 9 positions match TRBD2. J gave up 2 bases and V 6 bases, and 5 bases lay outside the gene matches. The length of the CDR3 is 14 residues. Germline V CDR1 and CDR2: LNHDA, SQIVND (reference sequence). The CDR3: CASRTSGATYEQYF. The CDR3, as DNA: TGTGCCAGTAGGACTAGCGGAGCAACCTACGAGCAGTACTTC.